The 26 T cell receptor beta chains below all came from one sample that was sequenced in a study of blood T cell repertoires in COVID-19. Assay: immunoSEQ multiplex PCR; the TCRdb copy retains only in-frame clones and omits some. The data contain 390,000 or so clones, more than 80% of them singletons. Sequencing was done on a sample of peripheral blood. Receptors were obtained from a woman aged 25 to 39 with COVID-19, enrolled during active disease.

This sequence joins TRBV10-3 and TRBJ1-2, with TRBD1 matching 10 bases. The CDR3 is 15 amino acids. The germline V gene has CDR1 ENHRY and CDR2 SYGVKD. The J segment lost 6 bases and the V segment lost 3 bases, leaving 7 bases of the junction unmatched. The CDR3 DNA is TGTGCCATCAGTGAAGCGGGACAGGGGTTCGATGGCTACACCTTC. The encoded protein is CAISEAGQGFDGYTF.

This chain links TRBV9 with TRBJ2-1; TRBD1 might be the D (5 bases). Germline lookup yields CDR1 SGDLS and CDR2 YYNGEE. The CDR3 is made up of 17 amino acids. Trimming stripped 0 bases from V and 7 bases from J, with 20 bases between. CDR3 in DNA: TGTGCCAGCAGCGTAGGGGGCGCGGCGAAGGTGGCAAATGAGCAGTTCTTC. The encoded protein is CASSVGGAAKVANEQFF.

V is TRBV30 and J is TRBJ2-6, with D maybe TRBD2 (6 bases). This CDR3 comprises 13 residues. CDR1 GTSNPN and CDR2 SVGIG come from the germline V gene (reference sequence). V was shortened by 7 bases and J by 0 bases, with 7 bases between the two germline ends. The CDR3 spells CASGSSGANVLTF. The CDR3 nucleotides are TGTGCCTCCGGGAGCTCTGGGGCCAACGTCCTGACTTTC.

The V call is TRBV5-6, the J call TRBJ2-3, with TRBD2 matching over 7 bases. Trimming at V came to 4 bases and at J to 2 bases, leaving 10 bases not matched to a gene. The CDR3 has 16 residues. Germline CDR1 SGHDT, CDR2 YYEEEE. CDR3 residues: CASSPDPSGVTDTQYF. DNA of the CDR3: TGTGCCAGCAGCCCTGATCCTAGCGGAGTCACAGATACGCAGTATTTT.

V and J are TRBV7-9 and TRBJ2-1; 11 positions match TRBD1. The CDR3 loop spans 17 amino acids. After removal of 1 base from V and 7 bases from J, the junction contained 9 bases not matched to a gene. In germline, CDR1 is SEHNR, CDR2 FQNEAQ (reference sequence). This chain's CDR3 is CASSLDPGQGGANEQFF. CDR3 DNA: TGTGCCAGCAGCTTAGACCCGGGACAGGGGGGGGCAAATGAGCAGTTCTTC.

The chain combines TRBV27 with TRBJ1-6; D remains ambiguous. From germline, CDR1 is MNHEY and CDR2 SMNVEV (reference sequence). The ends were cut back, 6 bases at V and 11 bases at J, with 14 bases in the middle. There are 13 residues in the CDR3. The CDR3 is CASRPGYSTPLHF. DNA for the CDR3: TGTGCCAGCAGGCCAGGCTACTCCACACCCCTCCACTTT.

The chain's CDR3 is CASSQSEVEGRMNTEAFF. In nucleotides, the CDR3 is TGCGCCAGCAGTCAATCCGAGGTAGAAGGTAGAATGAACACTGAAGCTTTCTTT. J is TRBJ1-1 and V is TRBV23-1; D gene uncertain. TRBV23-1 is an open reading frame, and its role is uncertain. The CDR3 has 18 residues. The V end was cut by 0 bases, the J end by 0 bases, with 17 bases between.

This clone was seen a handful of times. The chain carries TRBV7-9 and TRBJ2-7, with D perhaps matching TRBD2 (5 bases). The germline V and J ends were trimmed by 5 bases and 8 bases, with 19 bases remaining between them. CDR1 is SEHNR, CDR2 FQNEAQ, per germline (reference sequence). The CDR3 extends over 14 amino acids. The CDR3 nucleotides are TGTGCCAGCAGCCGAGGGCTCCTCGGGGAGCAGCAGTACTTC. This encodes CASSRGLLGEQQYF.

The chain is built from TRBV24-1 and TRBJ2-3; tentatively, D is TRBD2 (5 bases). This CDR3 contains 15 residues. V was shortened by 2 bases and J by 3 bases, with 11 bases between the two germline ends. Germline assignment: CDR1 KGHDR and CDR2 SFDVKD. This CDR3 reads CATSDSGLITDTQYF. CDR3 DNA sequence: TGTGCCACCAGTGATTCCGGACTCATTACAGATACGCAGTATTTT.

The DNA of the CDR3 is TGTGCCAGCAGTTACGGACAGGGCTCCCCACCCCTCCACTTT. This codes for CASSYGQGSPPLHF. This chain connects TRBV5-4 to TRBJ1-6; 8 positions match TRBD1. Germline values: CDR1 SGHNT, CDR2 YYREEE (reference sequence). CDR3 size: 14 residues. The V segment lost 5 bases and the J segment 11 bases; nucleotides outside the gene matches: 9.

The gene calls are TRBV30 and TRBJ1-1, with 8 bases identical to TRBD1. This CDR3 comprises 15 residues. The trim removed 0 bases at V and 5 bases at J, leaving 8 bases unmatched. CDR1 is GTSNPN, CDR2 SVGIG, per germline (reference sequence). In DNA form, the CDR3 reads TGTGCCTGGAGTGTACCTACAGGGGGTGGGACTGAAGCTTTCTTT. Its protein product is CAWSVPTGGGTEAFF.

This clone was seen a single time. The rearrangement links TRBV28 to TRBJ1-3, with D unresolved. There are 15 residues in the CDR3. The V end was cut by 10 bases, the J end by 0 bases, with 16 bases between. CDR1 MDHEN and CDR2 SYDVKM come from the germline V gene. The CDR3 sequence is CAIRPPQPSGNTIYF. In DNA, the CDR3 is TGTGCCATCCGACCGCCACAGCCCTCTGGAAACACCATATATTTT.

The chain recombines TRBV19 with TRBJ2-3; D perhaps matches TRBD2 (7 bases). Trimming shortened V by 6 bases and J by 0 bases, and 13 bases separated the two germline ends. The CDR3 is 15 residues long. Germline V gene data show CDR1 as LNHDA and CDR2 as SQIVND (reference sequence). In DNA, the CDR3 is TGTGCCAGTAGGAACCGGGGGGCTAGCACAGATACGCAGTATTTT. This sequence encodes CASRNRGASTDTQYF.

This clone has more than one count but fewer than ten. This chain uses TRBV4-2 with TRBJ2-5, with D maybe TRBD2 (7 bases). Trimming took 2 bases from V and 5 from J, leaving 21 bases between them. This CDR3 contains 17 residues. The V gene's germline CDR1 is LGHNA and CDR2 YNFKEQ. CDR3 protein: CASSQRLPGEGGETQYF. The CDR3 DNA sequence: TGTGCCAGCAGCCAAAGGCTTCCCGGCGAGGGGGGGGAGACCCAGTACTTC.

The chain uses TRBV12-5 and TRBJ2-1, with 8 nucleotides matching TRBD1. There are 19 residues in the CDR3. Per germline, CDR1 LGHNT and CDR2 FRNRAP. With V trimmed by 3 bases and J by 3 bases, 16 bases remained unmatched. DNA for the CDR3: TGTGCTAGTGGTTTTTACCTCCGGGACAGGCATACACTCTACAATGAGCAGTTCTTC. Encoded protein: CASGFYLRDRHTLYNEQFF.

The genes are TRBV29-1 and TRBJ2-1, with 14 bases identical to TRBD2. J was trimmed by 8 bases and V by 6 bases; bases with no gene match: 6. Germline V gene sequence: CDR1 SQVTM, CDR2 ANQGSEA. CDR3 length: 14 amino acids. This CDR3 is CSVRGLAGVDEQFF. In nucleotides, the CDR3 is TGCAGCGTAAGGGGACTAGCGGGGGTGGATGAGCAGTTCTTC.

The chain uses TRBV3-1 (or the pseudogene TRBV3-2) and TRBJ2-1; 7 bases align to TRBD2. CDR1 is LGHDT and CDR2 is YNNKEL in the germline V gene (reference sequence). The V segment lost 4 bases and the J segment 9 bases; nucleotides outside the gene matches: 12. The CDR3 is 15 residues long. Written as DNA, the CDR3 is TGTGCCAGCAGCCCCCGGAATCAAGCGGGATCTGAGCAGTTCTTC. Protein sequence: CASSPRNQAGSEQFF.

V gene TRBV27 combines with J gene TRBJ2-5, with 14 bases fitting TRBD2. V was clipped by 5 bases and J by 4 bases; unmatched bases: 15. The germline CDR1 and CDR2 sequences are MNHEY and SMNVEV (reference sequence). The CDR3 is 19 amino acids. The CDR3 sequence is CASSPIMTSGGAGGETQYF. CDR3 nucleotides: TGTGCCAGCAGTCCGATCATGACTAGCGGGGGGGCGGGCGGAGAGACCCAGTACTTC.

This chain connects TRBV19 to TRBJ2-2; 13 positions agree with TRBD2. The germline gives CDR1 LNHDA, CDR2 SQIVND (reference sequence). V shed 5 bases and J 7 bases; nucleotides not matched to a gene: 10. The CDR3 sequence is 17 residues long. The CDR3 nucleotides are TGTGCCAGTAGTGGGAGTGGACTAGCGGGAGTCGTCGGGGAGCTGTTTTTT. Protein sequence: CASSGSGLAGVVGELFF.

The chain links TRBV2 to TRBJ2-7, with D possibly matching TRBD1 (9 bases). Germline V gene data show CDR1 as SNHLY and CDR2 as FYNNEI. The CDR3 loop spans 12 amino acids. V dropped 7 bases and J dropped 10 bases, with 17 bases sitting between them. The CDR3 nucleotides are TGTGCCAGCAACGGGAGGGGACAGGGTCAGTACTTC. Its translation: CASNGRGQGQYF.

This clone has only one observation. CDR3: CAIRMDRDTGELFF. In DNA form, the CDR3 reads TGTGCCATCAGGATGGACAGGGACACCGGGGAGCTGTTTTTT. J is TRBJ2-2 and V is TRBV10-3; TRBD1 matches at 8 bases. This CDR3 is built from 14 residues. The ends lost 6 bases at V and 3 bases at J; junction bases unmatched: 3. CDR1 is ENHRY, CDR2 SYGVKD, per germline.

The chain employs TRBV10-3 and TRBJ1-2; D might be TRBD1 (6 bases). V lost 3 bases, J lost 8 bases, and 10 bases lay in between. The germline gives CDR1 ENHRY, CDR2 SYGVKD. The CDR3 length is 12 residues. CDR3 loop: CAISEGGHGYTF. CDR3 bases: TGTGCCATCAGTGAAGGGGGTCACGGCTACACCTTC.

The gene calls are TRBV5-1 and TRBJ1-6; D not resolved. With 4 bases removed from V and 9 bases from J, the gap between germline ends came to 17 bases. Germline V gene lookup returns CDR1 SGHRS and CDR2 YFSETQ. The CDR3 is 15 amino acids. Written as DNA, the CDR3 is TGCGCCAGCAGCCCCCGGACGAAAGAGGGTTCACCCCTCCACTTT. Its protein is CASSPRTKEGSPLHF.

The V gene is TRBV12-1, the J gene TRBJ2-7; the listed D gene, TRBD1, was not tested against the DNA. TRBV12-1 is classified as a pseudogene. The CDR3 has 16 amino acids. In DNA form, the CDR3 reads TGTGCCAGCAGCTCCCCCCGACAGGGGCCTGGGTACGAGCAGTACTTC. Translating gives CASSSPRQGPGYEQYF.

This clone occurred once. CDR3 nucleotide sequence: TGTGCCTGGAGTCACCGGGACAGAGGCAACTACGAGCAGTACGTC. Translated: CAWSHRDRGNYEQYV. The chain employs TRBV30 and TRBJ2-7; 7 bases are a match to TRBD1. CDR1 GTSNPN and CDR2 SVGIG come from the germline V gene (reference sequence). The length of the CDR3 is 15 residues. J gave up 3 bases and V 2 bases, and 10 bases lay outside the gene matches.

For the CDR3, the DNA is TGTGCCAGCAGTGAATTGAGAGGGCCAGATACGCAGTATTTT. Protein product: CASSELRGPDTQYF. V gene TRBV6-1 combines with J gene TRBJ2-3, with D possibly TRBD2 on 5 matching bases. Germline V lookup: CDR1 MNHNS, CDR2 SASEGT. V was trimmed by 2 bases and J by 4 bases, leaving 10 bases between them. The CDR3 extends over 14 amino acids.